This is a list of T cell receptor beta chains from one sample in a study of blood T cells in healthy people across ages. One entry per CDR3 protein, called by TCRdb with MiXCR from the 5' RACE reads. The data show about 680,000 distinct CDR3 sequences, 49% seen once. Input material: blood. Receptors originate from a woman in her sixties in good health. Both conserved end residues are part of each CDR3. A D gene is named only where the DNA matches it firmly. For some rows the clone size is stated as once, few or many, or as a class when expanded; others skip it.

v_call	clone_size	j_call	d_call	cdr3_nt	cdr3_aa
TRBV24-1	-	TRBJ2-1	TRBD2	TGTGCCACCAGTGACCAATTAACCAGCGGGACTATCTATGAGCAGTTCTTC	CATSDQLTSGTIYEQFF
TRBV11-2	once	TRBJ2-5	-	TGTGCCAGCAGCGAGCGACAGGCTCAATACTTC	CASSERQAQYF
TRBV6-2/TRBV6-3	-	TRBJ2-5	TRBD2	TGTGCCAGCATCATGACAGCAAGGGGGACTAGCGGAGTGCAGTACTTC	CASIMTARGTSGVQYF
TRBV6-1	-	TRBJ2-5	TRBD1	TGTGCCGGCATCAGGACAGGGGGTTACAATGAGCAGTACTTC	CAGIRTGGYNEQYF
TRBV12-3/TRBV12-4	-	TRBJ2-1	TRBD1	TGTGCCAGCAGTATACCGCTCGCCGGGACAGGGATACGAGATGAGCAGTTCTTC	CASSIPLAGTGIRDEQFF
TRBV6-6	-	TRBJ1-2	TRBD1	TGTGCCAGCACGACCGGGACAGGGACCGGCTACACCTTC	CASTTGTGTGYTF
TRBV29-1	-	TRBJ1-1	-	TGCAGCGCCCCCGGTAGAGCAGGGGACACTGAAGCTTTCTTT	CSAPGRAGDTEAFF
TRBV20-1	-	TRBJ2-5	-	TGCAGTGCTAGAGACCTATTTTCGGTCACCAAAGAGACCCAGTACTTC	CSARDLFSVTKETQYF
TRBV10-3	-	TRBJ2-5	TRBD1	TGTGCCATCAGGTCGGACAGGTACTACCAAGAGACCCAGTACTTC	CAIRSDRYYQETQYF
TRBV7-2	-	TRBJ2-3	TRBD2	TGTGCCAGCAGCCCTAATCCACTAGCGTCGTGGAGCACAGATACGCAGTATTTT	CASSPNPLASWSTDTQYF
TRBV28	-	TRBJ1-5	-	TGTGCCAGCAGAGAACAGGACCTGGTTAGGGCCCAGCATTTT	CASREQDLVRAQHF
TRBV7-2	-	TRBJ2-2	-	TGTGCCAGCAGCTTAGCGCAGGGGCCCGGGGAGCTGTTTTTT	CASSLAQGPGELFF
TRBV3-1	-	TRBJ2-1	-	TGTGCCAGCAGCCAGACCCTAGCGTCCGAGCAGTTCTTC	CASSQTLASEQFF
TRBV12-3/TRBV12-4	-	TRBJ1-5	-	TGTGCCAGCAGTGCAACGCAGGGGTGGAATCAGCCCCAGCATTTT	CASSATQGWNQPQHF
TRBV6-1	-	TRBJ2-3	-	TGTGCCAGCAGTCCCGTGACCTCGATGGGCCTTAGCACAGATACGCAGTATTTT	CASSPVTSMGLSTDTQYF
TRBV7-9	few	TRBJ1-1	-	TGTGCCAGCAGCTTAGTCCCTCCGGGGGACCCGACGGGAGCTTTCTTT	CASSLVPPGDPTGAFF
TRBV29-1	once	TRBJ2-1	-	TGCAGCGTTGACTCCCCCGCAGAGGTCAGCTCCTACAATGAGCAGTTCTTC	CSVDSPAEVSSYNEQFF
TRBV12-3/TRBV12-4	-	TRBJ1-1	TRBD1	TGTGCCAGCAGTCCCGGCCTGGGGACAGGGGCGAACACTGAAGCTTTCTTT	CASSPGLGTGANTEAFF
TRBV10-3	-	TRBJ2-7	-	TGTGCCATCAGGACTAACAATGAGCAGTACTTC	CAIRTNNEQYF
TRBV20-1	-	TRBJ2-3	-	TGCAGTGCTAGAGATCTCCGCAGGCCCCCAGATACGCAGTATTTT	CSARDLRRPPDTQYF
TRBV9	few	TRBJ2-1	-	TGTGCCAGCAGCGTGAGCTCCTACAATGGGCAGTTCTTC	CASSVSSYNGQFF
TRBV6-7	-	TRBJ2-3	TRBD2	TGTGCCAGCAGTTACTCTCCTAGCGGGAGTGATACGCAGTATTTT	CASSYSPSGSDTQYF
TRBV9	-	TRBJ2-5	-	TGTGCCAGCAGCGTAACCCTTAAAGAGCAAGAGACCCAGTACTTC	CASSVTLKEQETQYF
TRBV7-2	-	TRBJ2-4	TRBD2	TGTGCCAGCAGCTTAGAAATGGGACTAGCGATGAATGAGCAGTACTTC	CASSLEMGLAMNEQYF